This TCR beta chain was found in a study of early T cells in non-severe SARS-CoV-2 infection (dated by TCRdb to the early 2020s). Looking at the study overall: TCR sequencing used bulk RNA from unsorted whole blood, so alpha and beta chains could not be paired. General conclusions and limits of the study: VDJdb matching was skewed toward anti-spike CD8 responses and likely underestimated virus-specific expansions, missing private and CD4 specificities.

Turning to this clonotype: Its antigen is unknown. Per-base qualities were not stored, and no clone one base away is much larger.

Library preparation used 5' RACE. TCRdb lists the instrument as NextSeq 500. Unique molecular identifiers were attached to individual cDNA molecules in the TCR library protocol so that sequencing error and PCR bias could be corrected. Both TCR alpha and beta chains were sequenced, and tight co-correlation was observed between alpha and beta sequence abundances in each sample. In the source study's methods: V gene, J gene and CDR3 annotation of TCR sequences was performed with Decombinator V4. Expanded TCRs were defined as changing significantly between any two time points under a Poisson model with p below 0.0001. TCR abundances were normalised to the total number of TCRs sequenced per sample and expressed as counts per million. TRAV1-2 paired with TRAJ12, TRAJ20 or TRAJ33 defined MAIT TCRs, while TRAV10 paired with TRAJ18 defined iNKT TCRs. VDJdb, accessed 1 November 2021, was searched for CMV, EBV and SARS-CoV-2 annotated TCRs, with TCRs annotated for multiple antigens excluded. The public reads were run again by TCRdb, first through fastp at Q25 and then through MiXCR, and only productive beta chains were kept. Entries are consolidated by CDR3 protein sequence, retaining the most common genes and DNA. The authors' filters were not applied to this entry. The sample yields around 59,000 distinct CDR3 sequences; about 8.9% were counted once. 17% of the sample lies in the top ten.

The junction carries 16 bases between V and J, which are trimmed by 3 bases and 5 bases respectively. Including cysteine and phenylalanine, the CDR3 has 16 amino acids. This entry keeps only the CDR3 DNA: 48 bases, framed from base 1. The germline V gene (reference sequence) supplies CDR1 SEHNR and CDR2 FQNEAQ. The study was a case-control design nested within a healthcare worker cohort in London, UK, with weekly nasopharyngeal swab PCR tests and blood sampling. Healthcare workers were enrolled in the week of the UK lockdown, from 23 to 31 March 2020, and were followed every week for up to roughly 16 weeks.

This receptor was identified in an adult who was a healthcare worker with PCR-confirmed SARS-CoV-2 infection or an uninfected control (not recorded which). The sample taken for sequencing was whole blood. The chain joins TRBV7-9 to TRBJ2-2, with the D call perhaps TRBD1 or TRBD2, each one matching 5 bases. The DNA reads TGTGCCAGCAGCTTGGGGGTCCTGACGGGAACCGGGGAGCTGTTTTTT. Translated, this gives CASSLGVLTGTGELFF.